This T cell receptor (beta chain) was retrieved from a study of spatial heterogeneity in lung cancer (dated by TCRdb to between 2019 and 2020). Regarding the research as a whole: Beta-chain transcripts were consistently detected in greater numbers than alpha-chain transcripts, which likely reflects a higher abundance of beta-chain transcripts. In the raw uncorrected reads, each unique combination of TCR and UMI appeared more than ten times on average. In non-small cell lung cancer, the study made a quantitative comparison of TCR alpha and beta repertoires among multiple tumor regions, matched nontumor lung and blood. TCR repertoire features were related to nonsynonymous mutation counts determined by whole-exome sequencing of tumor tissue. Both alpha and beta chains were TCR-sequenced in approximately 220 tumor regions, around 64 matched nontumor lung samples and 55 to 60 PBMC samples obtained at surgery.

The CDR3 numbers 13 residues from cysteine through phenylalanine. Only the CDR3 DNA stays, 39 bases, in frame from base 1. A word on this clonotype: The specificity of this receptor is unknown. No base qualities exist here, and no much larger clone lies one base off it.

Overall results and qualifications from the work: Ubiquitous expanded tumor TCRs showed up in blood more often at tumor resection than at routine follow-up. Additional single-cell paired TCR alpha and beta sequencing was considered necessary to confirm, at a functional level, the hypothesis that regional TCRs recognize regional mutations.

The library was obtained by 5' RACE. Data came from a NextSeq 500. The TCR library protocol attached a unique molecular identifier to each TCR cDNA molecule to allow correction of PCR and sequencing errors. In the original analysis: TCR identification, UMI-based error correction and CDR3 extraction were all carried out with Decombinator tools. TCRs above a frequency of 2 per 1,000, corresponding to the top 1% of the tumor frequency distribution, were defined as expanded. Each repertoire was subsampled 100 times to 5,000 TCRs, after which Renyi diversity was computed with the R vegan package. CDR3 similarity networks were built from amino acid triplet string-kernel similarity, with CDR3s being connected when pairwise similarity was above 0.82. TCRdb trimmed public reads at Q25 via fastp, called clones via MiXCR and kept in-frame beta chains. Each CDR3 protein appears once, grouped with its most common genes and DNA. These V and J calls originate from TCRdb's pipeline instead of the authors' own analysis. This sample is represented by approximately 52,000 distinct CDR3 sequences; around 5.2% of them were singletons. The top ten clonotypes cover more than 9.5% of the sample.

The sample's time point label is to be understood as: sample taken at primary tumor resection. Samples were obtained from about 69 patients with early-stage, untreated non-small cell lung cancer from the lung TRACERx cohort. Whole RNA extracted from tumor and nontumor lung tissue, or from cryopreserved PBMC samples, was used for TCR sequencing without cell sorting. Only patients with enough RNA available from two or more tumor regions were chosen for TCR sequencing. The sequence derives from a male donor with early-stage non-small cell lung cancer. The rearrangement joined TRBV1 to TRBJ1-2. TRBV1 is a pseudogene segment. Material: PBMCs, obtained at surgery. The sequenced DNA: TGCACCAGCAGCCAAGGGCCGGGGCCCGGCTACACCTTC. Translated, it reads CTSSQGPGPGYTF.